This T cell receptor (beta chain) stems from a study of tumor-infiltrating lymphocytes in localized non-small cell lung cancer. This clone appeared a few times. Between the trimmed V and J ends, which lost 6 bases and 4 bases, there was a span of 13 bases. This CDR3 region has 14 residues. Germline assignment: CDR1 MNHEY and CDR2 SMNVEV (reference sequence). The data were produced by immunoSEQ multiplex PCR, yet TCRdb's version contains in-frame clones alone and is incomplete. The repertoire has about 15,000 clones, around 66% of them found once; the top ten carry less than 6%. The receptor comes from a human donor with non-small cell lung cancer. The specimen was lung tumor tissue. The chain combines TRBV27 with TRBJ2-1, with D perhaps assigned TRBD1 or TRBD2 (5 bases each). DNA for the CDR3: TGTGCCAGCAGGACGTGGGACCAGTACAATGAGCAGTTCTTC. This gives the protein CASRTWDQYNEQFF.